The clone carrying this T cell receptor beta chain was counted only a few times. Its target is not known. Germline values: CDR1 ENHRY, CDR2 SYGVKD. This CDR3 contains 14 residues. With V trimmed by 10 bases and J by 4 bases, 9 bases remained unmatched. Profiled with immunoSEQ multiplex PCR; TCRdb holds only in-frame clones, not every one. Of some 90,000 clones detected, over 75% appear once; the ten largest clones hold over 6%. This entry belongs to a study of cytomegalovirus exposure and HLA in healthy donors. Study outcomes and limitations: With high specificity and sensitivity, the classifier reportedly diagnosed cytomegalovirus status. The listing of 150 or so TCR beta chains classed them as cytomegalovirus-associated.

The sample consisted of PBMCs. This receptor was obtained from a man in his late teens or twenties in good health and CMV-seropositive. V gene TRBV10-3 combines with J gene TRBJ1-2; 10 bases are shared with TRBD1. In DNA form, the CDR3 reads TGTGCCACACGGGACAGGGGCCGAATCTATGGCTACACCTTC. It codes for CATRDRGRIYGYTF.